Each of the 21 T cell receptor beta chains below was sequenced from the same sample in a study of T-cell reconstitution after alpha-beta-depleted transplantation in children. It was with unique molecular identifiers that the TCRbeta library was prepared. TCRdb passed the PCR reads through MiXCR, listing each CDR3 protein once. The sample comprises 97,000 or so distinct CDR3 sequences, less than 6% of which are singletons, and about 6% rests with the top ten. Sequences were derived from PBMCs, mostly from graft donor cells, sampled 60 days after TCRalphabeta/CD19-depleted stem cell transplant. These receptors originate from a female patient aged 2-9 years who had a stem cell transplant for Fanconi anemia, so the T cells may come from the graft donor.

This clonotype was detected many times. This chain connects TRBV6-2 or TRBV6-3 to TRBJ2-1, with TRBD2 matching 9 bases. Germline lookup yields CDR1 MNHEY and CDR2 SVGEGT. V was pared by 5 bases and J by 0 bases, with 5 bases of the junction left unmatched. This CDR3 is 16 amino acids long. The CDR3 spells CASSNLAGSSYNEQFF. CDR3 nucleotide sequence: TGTGCCAGCAGTAATCTAGCGGGGAGCTCCTACAATGAGCAGTTCTTC.

The genes are TRBV7-6 and TRBJ2-1; D might be TRBD1 (5 bases). V was trimmed by 1 base and J by 5 bases, leaving 18 bases between them. The CDR3 extends over 17 amino acids. The V gene's germline CDR1 is SGHVS and CDR2 FNYEAQ. CDR3: CASSLGDFRDTNNEQFF. CDR3 bases: TGTGCCAGCAGCTTAGGTGACTTCAGGGATACTAACAATGAGCAGTTCTTC.

This chain uses TRBV20-1 with TRBJ1-4; D possibly corresponds to TRBD1 (6 bases). Germline loops: CDR1 DFQATT, CDR2 SNEGSKA (reference sequence). V was cut by 5 bases and J by 13 bases, with 17 bases left in between. The CDR3 contains 12 residues. CDR3 in amino acids: CSASTGWSSLFF. Written as DNA, the CDR3 is TGCAGTGCTTCAACAGGGTGGAGTTCACTGTTTTTT.

This clonotype came up once. This may arise from a read error, as a much more abundant clone is one base away. The V gene is TRBV24-1, the J gene TRBJ1-1; D call uncertain. Germline assignment: CDR1 KGHDR and CDR2 SFDVKD. CDR3 length: 13 amino acids. The CDR3 bases are TGTGCCACCAGGAGGGTGGGCGACACTGAAGCTTCCTTT. This gives the protein CATRRVGDTEASF.

In this sample, this clonotype turned up many times. The chain links TRBV6-5 to TRBJ2-3; tentative D call: TRBD2 (6 bases). The CDR3 runs to 17 residues. V lost 1 base, J lost 4 bases, and 18 bases lay in between. Looked up from germline, CDR1 is MNHEY and CDR2 is SVGAGI. Here the CDR3 DNA reads TGTGCCAGCAGTTACTTGGAGGGAACATCCGGGGCAGATACGCAGTATTTT. Protein product: CASSYLEGTSGADTQYF.

The V and J genes are TRBV13 and TRBJ1-5; 12 nucleotides match TRBD1. The CDR3 is made up of 19 amino acids. Per the germline V gene, CDR1 is PRHDT and CDR2 is FYEKMQ (reference sequence). Losses at the gene ends were 11 bases for V and 2 bases for J; bases not matched to a gene: 19. The CDR3 DNA is TGTGCCTTCTGTTTAGGACCGGGACAGGGGGCGTATGGCAATCAGCCCCAGCATTTT. This gives the protein CAFCLGPGQGAYGNQPQHF.

Turning to this clonotype: Possible read error: a much larger clone is one base away. The chain joins TRBV20-1 to TRBJ2-2, with D tentatively TRBD1 or TRBD2 (5 bases each). CDR1 is DFQATT and CDR2 is SNEGSKA in the germline V gene (reference sequence). CDR3 length: 15 residues. The CDR3 sequence: CCARGVLGFTGELFF. The CDR3 region has the DNA TGCTGTGCTAGAGGGGTCTTAGGATTCACCGGGGAGCTGTTTTTT.

In this sample, this clonotype turned up many times. The chain joins TRBV19 to TRBJ2-1; 8 bases match TRBD1. The germline CDR1 and CDR2 sequences are LNHDA and SQIVND (reference sequence). Losses at the gene ends were 7 bases for V and 9 bases for J; bases not matched to a gene: 14. CDR3 length: 15 amino acids. CDR3 residues: CASNPDRVGLGEQFF. The CDR3 DNA sequence: TGTGCCAGTAACCCGGACAGGGTGGGGCTGGGTGAGCAGTTCTTC.

A few counts support this clonotype. V gene TRBV5-1 combines with J gene TRBJ2-7; a possible D gene is TRBD2 (6 bases). The CDR3 totals 14 residues. CDR1 and CDR2 (germline): SGHRS, YFSETQ. V lost 4 bases and J 2 bases, leaving 13 bases between the germline ends. The CDR3 loop is CASSARERAYEQYF. In nucleotides, the CDR3 is TGCGCCAGCAGCGCACGGGAGAGGGCCTACGAGCAGTACTTC.

This clonotype was seen ten or more times. The V gene is TRBV2, the J gene TRBJ2-1; D not certain. CDR3 length: 13 amino acids. CDR1 and CDR2 (germline): SNHLY, FYNNEI. V shed 5 bases and J shed 3 bases, with 8 bases lying between them. The CDR3 DNA reads TGTGCCAGCAGTAGGAGCCTCTACAATGAGCAGTTCTTC. Encoded protein: CASSRSLYNEQFF. Variable domain in full (rest from reference TRBV2 and TRBJ2-1): EPEVTQTPSHQVTQMGQEVILRCVPISNHLYFYWYRQILGQKVEFLVSFYNNEISEKSEIFDDQFSVERPDGSNFTLKIRSTKLEDSAMYFCASSRSLYNEQFFGPGTRLTVL.

This clonotype has a count of ten or more. The chain couples TRBV12-3 or TRBV12-4 to TRBJ2-1; TRBD2 matches 8 bases. The J segment lost 4 bases and the V segment lost 7 bases, leaving 6 bases of the junction unmatched. The CDR3 contains 14 residues. DNA for the CDR3: TGTGCCAGCACCCCGACTAGCGCGTACAATGAGCAGTTCTTC. The encoded protein is CASTPTSAYNEQFF.

This clonotype came up many times. This rearrangement joins TRBV12-3 or TRBV12-4 to TRBJ2-2, with unresolved D. The ends were cut back, 6 bases at V and 8 bases at J, with 10 bases in the middle. CDR3 length equals 12 residues. The CDR3 here is CASSRLEGELFF. The CDR3 bases are TGTGCCAGCAGCCGTCTCGAGGGGGAGCTGTTTTTT.

About this clonotype: It is likely a read error, because the conserved phenylalanine at the end of the CDR3 is missing. The J gene is TRBJ1-3, the V gene TRBV11-2, with a possible D match to TRBD1 (5 bases). Germline V gene sequence: CDR1 SGHAT, CDR2 FQNNGV. V gave up 1 base and J gave up 5 bases, with 9 bases separating them. The CDR3 length is 14 residues. CDR3 sequence (DNA): TGTGCCAGCAGCTTAGGGGGCAGGAGAAACACCATATATTAT. Its protein is CASSLGGRRNTIYY.

This clonotype showed up many times. The V call is TRBV6-5, the J call TRBJ2-3, with no clear D. The ends were cut back, 6 bases at V and 7 bases at J, with 14 bases in the middle. CDR3 length: 13 residues. Germline CDR1 and CDR2: MNHEY and SVGAGI. The CDR3 nucleotides read TGTGCCAGCAGCACCAATGGACCATATACGCAGTATTTT. Residues: CASSTNGPYTQYF.

The genes are TRBV7-2 and TRBJ2-1; 8 nucleotides agree with TRBD2. The CDR3 sequence is 15 residues long. Germline V gene sequence: CDR1 SGHTA, CDR2 FQGNSA. V shed 3 bases and J 7 bases; nucleotides not matched to a gene: 8. The CDR3 nucleotides read TGTGCCAGCAGCTTGGTCGGGGGGGCCTGGAATGAGCAGTTCTTC. Its translation: CASSLVGGAWNEQFF.

As for this clonotype: A read error is possible here, since a much larger clone lies one base away. J is TRBJ1-5 and V is TRBV20-1, with 11 bases fitting TRBD1. This CDR3 spans 15 amino acids. The V gene's germline CDR1 is DFQATT and CDR2 SNEGSKA (reference sequence). This CDR3 is CCARGGQGDNQPQHF. The DNA for the CDR3 is TGCTGTGCTAGGGGGGGACAGGGGGACAATCAGCCCCAGCATTTT.

Only a few counts were recorded for this clonotype. The chain carries TRBV11-1 and TRBJ2-3; 11 positions agree with TRBD2. The germline CDR1 and CDR2 sequences are SGHAT and FQDESV (reference sequence). V gave up 4 bases and J gave up 0 bases; unmatched junction bases: 12. The CDR3 extends over 19 amino acids. The CDR3 DNA follows: TGTGCCAGCAGCTCCAATCTTCAGACTAGCGGGGTCAGCACAGATACGCAGTATTTT. Protein sequence: CASSSNLQTSGVSTDTQYF.

This clonotype was recorded at least ten times. The chain joins TRBV12-3 or TRBV12-4 to TRBJ2-1; 7 bases map to TRBD2. V lost 5 bases, J lost 9 bases, and 7 bases stayed unmatched. This CDR3 spans 13 amino acids. The CDR3 sequence is CASSRGGGFEQFF. The CDR3 DNA reads TGTGCCAGCAGTCGCGGGGGAGGGTTTGAGCAGTTCTTC.

The DNA for the CDR3 is TGTGCCAGCAGTTACTCAACGGGAGCCAAAAACATTCAGTACTTC. It encodes CASSYSTGAKNIQYF. The gene calls are TRBV6-5 and TRBJ2-4; no reliable D call. The germline V gene encodes CDR1 MNHEY and CDR2 SVGAGI. The CDR3 covers 15 residues. Trimming pared 0 bases from V and 0 bases from J, leaving 6 bases between.

There are many counts of this clonotype. V and J are TRBV2 and TRBJ2-2, with a weak D call TRBD2 (5 bases). Germline CDR1 and CDR2: SNHLY and FYNNEI. V was clipped by 7 bases and J by 4 bases, with 13 bases between them. This CDR3 is 14 amino acids long. The DNA for the CDR3 is TGTGCCAGCACCAAACCGGACTCCACCGGGGAGCTGTTTTTT. Protein sequence: CASTKPDSTGELFF.

There are a few counts of this clonotype. The chain links TRBV20-1 to TRBJ1-4; TRBD1 agrees at 10 bases. The junction had 3 bases not matched to a gene; V was cut back by 3 bases and J by 8 bases. This CDR3 region has 13 residues. CDR1 is DFQATT and CDR2 is SNEGSKA in the germline V gene (reference sequence). This chain's CDR3 is CSARGDRGEKLFF. The CDR3 DNA follows: TGCAGTGCTAGGGGGGACAGGGGAGAAAAACTGTTTTTT.